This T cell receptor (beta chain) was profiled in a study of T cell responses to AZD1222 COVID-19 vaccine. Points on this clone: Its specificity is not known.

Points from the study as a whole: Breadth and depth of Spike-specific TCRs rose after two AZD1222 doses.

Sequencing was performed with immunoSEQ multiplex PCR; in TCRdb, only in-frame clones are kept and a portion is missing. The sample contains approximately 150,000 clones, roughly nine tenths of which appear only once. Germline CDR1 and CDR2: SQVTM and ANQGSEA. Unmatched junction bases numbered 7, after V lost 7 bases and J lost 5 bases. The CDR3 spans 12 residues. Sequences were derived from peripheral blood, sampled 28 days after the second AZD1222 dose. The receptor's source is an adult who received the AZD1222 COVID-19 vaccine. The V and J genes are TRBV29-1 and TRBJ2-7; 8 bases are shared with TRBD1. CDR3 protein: CSANRGTDEQYF. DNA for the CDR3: TGCAGCGCCAACAGGGGGACCGACGAGCAGTACTTC.